This T cell receptor (beta chain) was identified in a study of blood T cell repertoires in COVID-19 (dated by TCRdb to 2018 to 2021). General notes on the study: Samples covering the acute and convalescent phases of COVID-19 were provided by collaborators in the United States, Italy and Spain. The prospective study material was composed of cDNA or gDNA derived from T cells, B-cell-depleted T cells, or PBMCs. The dataset comprised deeply sampled blood TCRbeta repertoires from subjects exposed to, actively infected with, or recovered from COVID-19. The repertoires were released in a freely available public database intended as a resource for research on the immune response to SARS-CoV-2. The samples were drawn from the first 160 participants of the ongoing ImmuneRACE study and from 1,254 subjects provided by 6 global collaborators. A de-identified subject ID, COVID-19 status, age in years and sex were almost always included in the sample metadata. HLA class I and class II types, where available, came from metadata supplied by the sample provider rather than from assay-based typing.

What the authors observed across the whole study: Clinical and demographic metadata were provided uncurated, with the amount varying by source and participant.

From the cysteine through the phenylalanine, the CDR3 covers 15 amino acids. Only CDR3 DNA is held: 45 bases, read in frame from base 1. CDR1 and CDR2, per the germline V gene (reference sequence), are LNHDA and SQIVND. Trimming leaves V shorter by 5 bases and J shorter by 1 base, with the junction holding 4 bases beyond the gene matches. A word on this clone: The antigen this receptor binds is unknown. No quality values exist for individual bases; no much larger clone is one base distant.

TCRbeta CDR3 regions were amplified from genomic DNA by means of the immunoSEQ Assay, a bias-controlled multiplex PCR. The source study handled its data this way. Within the assay, amplification of reference gene primers was used to estimate how many nucleated cells each sample contained. Sequence reads were collapsed and filtered to measure the absolute abundance of every unique TCRbeta CDR3 rearrangement. For each sample, productive Simpson clonality was calculated as the square root of Simpson's diversity index across productive rearrangements. TCRdb took this table from immuneACCESS and kept in-frame rearrangements with V and J called. Such tables lack part of the clones; where checked against another copy, unresolved V genes explain under half of the gap, and the rest is unexplained. D and trimming come from the DNA, and the V and J calls and clone size come from that table. A total of some 190,000 clones appear in this sample, around 85% of them only once. Approximately 11% of the sample belongs to the ten largest clones.

Whole blood was collected in K2EDTA tubes by collaborating institutions according to the institutions' own protocols. For TCRbeta analysis, collaborator samples were shipped as frozen whole blood, as isolated PBMCs, or as DNA extracted from either sample type. This clonotype was obtained from a human donor with active or convalescent COVID-19. The donor label of this sample is uncertain. The chain uses TRBV19 and TRBJ2-3, and TRBD1 matches 9 of the central bases. What was sequenced was peripheral blood. The bases are TGTGCCAGTAGTGCCCGACAGGGGGGCACAGATACGCAGTATTTT. Its protein reads: CASSARQGGTDTQYF.